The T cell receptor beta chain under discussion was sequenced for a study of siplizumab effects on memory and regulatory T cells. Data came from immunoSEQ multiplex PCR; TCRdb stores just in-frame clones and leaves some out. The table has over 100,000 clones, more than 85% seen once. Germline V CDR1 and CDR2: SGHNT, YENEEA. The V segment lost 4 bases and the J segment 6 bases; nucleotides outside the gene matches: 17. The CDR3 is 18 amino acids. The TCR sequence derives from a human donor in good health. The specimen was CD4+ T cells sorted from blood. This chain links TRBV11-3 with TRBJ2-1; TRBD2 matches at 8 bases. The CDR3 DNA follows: TGTGCCAGCAGCTCCCATGCGGGGGGTGTCGGAGGGAGCAATGAGCAGTTCTTC. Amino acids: CASSSHAGGVGGSNEQFF.